This T cell receptor beta chain was identified during a study of early T cells in non-severe SARS-CoV-2 infection. Overall study findings and caveats: VDJdb matching, biased toward anti-spike CD8 responses, missed private and CD4 specificities.

The protocol attached unique molecular identifiers to individual cDNA molecules. Using its own MiXCR run on the 5' RACE reads, TCRdb lists one record per CDR3 protein. The data hold 85,000 to 100,000 distinct CDR3 sequences, with 11% observed a single time. V shed 3 bases and J 2 bases; nucleotides not matched to a gene: 5. The CDR3 sequence is 17 residues long. The V gene's germline CDR1 is SGHRS and CDR2 YFSETQ. This clonotype has ten or more counts. Its antigen is currently unknown. The input for sequencing was whole blood, taken at baseline. This receptor was taken from an adult who was a healthcare worker with PCR-confirmed SARS-CoV-2 infection or an uninfected control (not recorded which). The V and J genes are TRBV5-1 and TRBJ2-3; 14 bases align to TRBD2. The DNA for the CDR3 is TGCGCCAGCAGCTACAGGACTAGCGGGGGGCACACAGATACGCAGTATTTT. This sequence encodes CASSYRTSGGHTDTQYF.